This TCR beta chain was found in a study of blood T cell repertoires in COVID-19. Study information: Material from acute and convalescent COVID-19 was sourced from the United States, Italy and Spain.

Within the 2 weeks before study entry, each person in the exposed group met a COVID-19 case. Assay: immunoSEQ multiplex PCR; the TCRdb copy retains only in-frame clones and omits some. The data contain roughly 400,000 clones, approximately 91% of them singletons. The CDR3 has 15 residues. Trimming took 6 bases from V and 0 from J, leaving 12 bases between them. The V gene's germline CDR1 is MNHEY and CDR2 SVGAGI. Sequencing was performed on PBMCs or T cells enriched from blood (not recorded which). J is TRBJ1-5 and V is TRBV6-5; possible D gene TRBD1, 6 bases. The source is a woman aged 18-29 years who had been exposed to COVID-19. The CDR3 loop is CASSFTGNSNQPQHF. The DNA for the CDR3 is TGTGCCAGCAGCTTCACAGGGAATAGCAATCAGCCCCAGCATTTT.